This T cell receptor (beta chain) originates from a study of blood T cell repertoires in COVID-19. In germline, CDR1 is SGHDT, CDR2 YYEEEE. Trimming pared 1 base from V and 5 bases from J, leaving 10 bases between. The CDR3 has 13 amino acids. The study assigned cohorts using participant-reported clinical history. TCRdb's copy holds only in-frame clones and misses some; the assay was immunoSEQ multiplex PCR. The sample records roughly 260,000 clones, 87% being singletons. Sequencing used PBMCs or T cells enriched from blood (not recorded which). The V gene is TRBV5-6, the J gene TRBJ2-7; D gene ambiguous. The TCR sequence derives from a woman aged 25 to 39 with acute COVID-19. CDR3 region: CASSLLVYDEQYF. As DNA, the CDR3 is TGTGCCAGCAGCTTGTTAGTATATGACGAGCAGTACTTC. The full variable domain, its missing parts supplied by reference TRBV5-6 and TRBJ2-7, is DAGVTQSPTHLIKTRGQQVTLRCSPKSGHDTVSWYQQALGQGPQFIFQYYEEEERQRGNFPDRFSGHQFPNYSSELNVNALLLGDSALYLCASSLLVYDEQYFGPGTRLTVT.